This T cell receptor beta chain emerged from a study of shared clonotypes between healthy human individuals. Study results and caveats: Unshared clonotypes carried lower generation probabilities than those common to all four donors. The researchers took only blood, and tissue repertoires probably look different.

The CDR3 runs to 13 residues. Per the germline V gene, CDR1 is LGHNA and CDR2 is YNFKEQ. Trimming stripped 1 base from V and 10 bases from J, with 11 bases between. The data were produced by immunoSEQ multiplex PCR, yet TCRdb's version contains in-frame clones alone and is incomplete. The sample has 1 million to 1.2 million clones, approximately 75% seen once. Turning to this clone: As yet, its antigen is unknown.

The clonotype was recovered from a man younger than 30 in good health. Some clones in this sample may be carry-over from other donors' samples. Sequencing used memory CD4+ T cells from PBMCs. Subset noted: CD45RA-negative fraction. This chain links TRBV4-2 with TRBJ2-1, with D maybe TRBD2 (5 bases). The CDR3 spells CASSQGSRREQFF. DNA for the CDR3: TGTGCCAGCAGCCAAGGTTCTCGGAGGGAGCAGTTCTTC.